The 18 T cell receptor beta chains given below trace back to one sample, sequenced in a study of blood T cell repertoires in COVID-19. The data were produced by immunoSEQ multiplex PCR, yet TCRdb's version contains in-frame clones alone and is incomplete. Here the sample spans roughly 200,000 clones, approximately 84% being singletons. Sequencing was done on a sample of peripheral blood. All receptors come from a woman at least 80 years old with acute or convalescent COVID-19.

The CDR3: CATSDPRNTGELFF. CDR3 coding DNA: TGTGCCACCAGTGATCCCAGGAACACCGGGGAGCTGTTTTTT. The V gene is TRBV24-1, the J gene TRBJ2-2; D is uncertain. CDR1 is KGHDR, CDR2 SFDVKD, per germline. The length of the CDR3 is 14 residues. The V and J ends lost 3 bases and 1 base respectively, with 5 bases between them.

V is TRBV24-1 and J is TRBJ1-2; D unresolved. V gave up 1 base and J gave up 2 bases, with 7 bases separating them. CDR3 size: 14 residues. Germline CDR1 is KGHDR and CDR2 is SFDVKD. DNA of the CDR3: TGTGCCACCAGTGATTTCCGGCGGAACTATGGCTACACCTTC. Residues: CATSDFRRNYGYTF.

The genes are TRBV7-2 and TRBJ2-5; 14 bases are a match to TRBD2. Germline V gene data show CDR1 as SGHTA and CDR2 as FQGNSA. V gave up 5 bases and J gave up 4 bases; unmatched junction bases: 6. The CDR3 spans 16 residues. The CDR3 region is CASSPRLAGGAETQYF. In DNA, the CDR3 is TGTGCCAGCAGCCCCCGACTAGCGGGAGGGGCAGAGACCCAGTACTTC.

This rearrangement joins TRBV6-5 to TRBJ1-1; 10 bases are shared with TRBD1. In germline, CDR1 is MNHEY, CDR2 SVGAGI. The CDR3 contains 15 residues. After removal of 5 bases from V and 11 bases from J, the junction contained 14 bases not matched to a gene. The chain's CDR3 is CASSQGDRGIQRAFF. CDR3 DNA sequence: TGTGCCAGCAGTCAGGGGGACAGGGGAATCCAAAGGGCTTTCTTT.

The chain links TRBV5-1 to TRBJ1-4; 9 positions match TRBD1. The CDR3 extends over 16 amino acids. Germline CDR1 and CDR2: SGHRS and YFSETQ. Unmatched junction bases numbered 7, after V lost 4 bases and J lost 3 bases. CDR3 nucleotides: TGCGCCAGCAGCATACAGGGGGCGCCGGCTAATGAAAAACTGTTTTTT. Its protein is CASSIQGAPANEKLFF.

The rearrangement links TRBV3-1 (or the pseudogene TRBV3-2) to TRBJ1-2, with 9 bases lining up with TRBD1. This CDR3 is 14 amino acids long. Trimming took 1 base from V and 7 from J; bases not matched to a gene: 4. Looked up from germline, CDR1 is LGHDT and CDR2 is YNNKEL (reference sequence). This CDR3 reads CASSQAGQGCGYTF. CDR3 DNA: TGTGCCAGCAGCCAAGCGGGACAGGGATGTGGCTACACCTTC.

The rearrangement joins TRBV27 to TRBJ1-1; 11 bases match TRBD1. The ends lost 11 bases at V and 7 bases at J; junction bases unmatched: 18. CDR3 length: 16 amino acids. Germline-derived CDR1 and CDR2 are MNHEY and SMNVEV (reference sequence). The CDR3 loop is CARGGSDRGPYGEAFF. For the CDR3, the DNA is TGTGCCCGCGGGGGGTCGGACAGGGGGCCGTACGGTGAAGCTTTCTTT.

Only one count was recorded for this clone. The CDR3 bases are TGTGCCAGCAGCCAAGAGGCAGGTCTCCAGCCCCAGCATTTT. Protein sequence: CASSQEAGLQPQHF. The J gene is TRBJ1-5, the V gene TRBV3-1 (or the pseudogene TRBV3-2); D ambiguous. The CDR3 has 14 amino acids. CDR1 and CDR2 (germline): LGHDT, YNNKEL (reference sequence). Trimming pared 0 bases from V and 7 bases from J, leaving 10 bases between.

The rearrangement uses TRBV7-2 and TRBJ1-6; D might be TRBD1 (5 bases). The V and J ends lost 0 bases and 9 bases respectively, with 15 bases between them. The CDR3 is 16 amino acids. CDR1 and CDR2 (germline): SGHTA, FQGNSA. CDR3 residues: CASSLAWAGPASPLHF. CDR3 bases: TGTGCCAGCAGCTTAGCTTGGGCAGGGCCGGCTTCACCCCTCCACTTT.

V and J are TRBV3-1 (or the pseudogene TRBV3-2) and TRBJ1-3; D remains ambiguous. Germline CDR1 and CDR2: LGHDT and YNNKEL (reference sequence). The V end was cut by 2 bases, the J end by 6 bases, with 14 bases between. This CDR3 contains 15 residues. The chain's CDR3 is CASSQQAKRANTIYF. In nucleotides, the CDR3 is TGTGCCAGCAGCCAACAAGCCAAGAGGGCAAACACCATATATTTT.

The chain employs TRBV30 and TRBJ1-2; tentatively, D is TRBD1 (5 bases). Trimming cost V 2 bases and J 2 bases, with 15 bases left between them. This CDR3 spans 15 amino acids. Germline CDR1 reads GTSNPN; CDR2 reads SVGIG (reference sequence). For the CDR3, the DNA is TGTGCCTGGAGTCGCCTACAGGCACCCAACTATGGCTACACCTTC. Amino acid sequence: CAWSRLQAPNYGYTF.

The CDR3 DNA is TGTGCCACCTCCAAGGGACAGGGGCTCTATGGCTACACCTTC. Protein: CATSKGQGLYGYTF. The chain couples TRBV9 to TRBJ1-2; 10 positions agree with TRBD1. CDR1 is SGDLS and CDR2 is YYNGEE in the germline V gene. V lost 9 bases, J lost 4 bases, and 9 bases stayed unmatched. There are 14 residues in the CDR3. Full variable domain (rest looked up from reference TRBV9 and TRBJ1-2): DSGVTQTPKHLITATGQRVTLRCSPRSGDLSVYWYQQSLDQGLQFLIQYYNGEERAKGNILERFSAQQFPDLHSELNLSSLELGDSALYFCATSKGQGLYGYTFGSGTRLTVV.

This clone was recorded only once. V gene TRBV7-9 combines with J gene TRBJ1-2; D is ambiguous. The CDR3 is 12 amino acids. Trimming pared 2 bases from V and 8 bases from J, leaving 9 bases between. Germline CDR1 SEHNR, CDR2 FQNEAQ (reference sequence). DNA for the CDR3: TGTGCCAGCAGCTTATGGCCAAACGGCTACACCTTC. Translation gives CASSLWPNGYTF.

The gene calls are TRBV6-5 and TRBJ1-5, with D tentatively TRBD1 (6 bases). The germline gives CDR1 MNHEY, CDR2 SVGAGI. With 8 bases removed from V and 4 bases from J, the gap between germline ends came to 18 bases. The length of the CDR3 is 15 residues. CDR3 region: CASGGGMGMNQPQHF. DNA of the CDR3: TGTGCCAGCGGGGGCGGAATGGGCATGAATCAGCCCCAGCATTTT.

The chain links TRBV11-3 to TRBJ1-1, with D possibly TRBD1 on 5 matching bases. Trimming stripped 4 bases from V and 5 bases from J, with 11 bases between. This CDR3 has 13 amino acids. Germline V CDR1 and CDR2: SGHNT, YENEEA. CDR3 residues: CASSSRGGTEAFF. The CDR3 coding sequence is TGTGCCAGCAGCTCGCGGGGGGGAACTGAAGCTTTCTTT. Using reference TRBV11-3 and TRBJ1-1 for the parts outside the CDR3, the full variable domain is EAGVVQSPRYKIIEKKQPVAFWCNPISGHNTLYWYLQNLGQGPELLIRYENEEAVDDSQLPKDRFSAERLKGVDSTLKIQPAELGDSAVYLCASSSRGGTEAFFGQGTRLTVV.

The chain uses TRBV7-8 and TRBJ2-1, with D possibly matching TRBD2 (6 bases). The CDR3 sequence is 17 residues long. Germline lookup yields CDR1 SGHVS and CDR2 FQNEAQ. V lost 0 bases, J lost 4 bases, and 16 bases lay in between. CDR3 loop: CASSLAYAGTAYNEQFF. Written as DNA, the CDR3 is TGTGCCAGCAGCTTAGCGTACGCGGGAACCGCTTACAATGAGCAGTTCTTC.

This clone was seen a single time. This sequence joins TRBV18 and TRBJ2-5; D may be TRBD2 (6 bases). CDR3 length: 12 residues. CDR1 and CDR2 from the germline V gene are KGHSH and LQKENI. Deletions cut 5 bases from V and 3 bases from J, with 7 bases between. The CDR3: CASSRLEETQYF. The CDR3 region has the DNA TGTGCCAGCTCAAGACTAGAAGAGACCCAGTACTTC.

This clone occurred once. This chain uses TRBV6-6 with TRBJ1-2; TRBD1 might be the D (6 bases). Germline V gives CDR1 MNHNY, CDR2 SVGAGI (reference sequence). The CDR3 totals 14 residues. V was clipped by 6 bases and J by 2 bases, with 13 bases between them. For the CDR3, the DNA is TGTGCCAGCAGACCAAGTACAGGGAACTATGGCTACACCTTC. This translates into CASRPSTGNYGYTF.